This T cell receptor (beta chain) was observed in a study of cytomegalovirus exposure and HLA in healthy donors. Study results and limitations: Being productive about 90% or about 30% of the time was typical of most TCR beta V segments in an earlier analysis.

With 60 Vbeta and 13 Jbeta primers, the PCR was carried out. Clones were sequenced by immunoSEQ multiplex PCR, and TCRdb holds only the in-frame ones, with some missing. In the table there are 170,000 or so clones, around 80% of which are singletons. A word on this clone: Its specificity is unknown.

V trimming: 5 bases; J trimming: 10 bases; junction bases outside the gene matches: 5. The CDR3 consists of 12 residues. From germline, CDR1 is MNHEY and CDR2 SVGAGI. The receptor was isolated from a woman aged 45-65 years in good health and CMV-seropositive. V and J are TRBV6-5 and TRBJ1-1, with 9 bases lining up with TRBD1. Source material: PBMCs. Written as DNA, the CDR3 is TGTGCCAGCAGTAAATACAGGGGGCCAGCTTTCTTT. This codes for CASSKYRGPAFF.